This T cell receptor beta chain was obtained from a study of shared clonotypes between healthy human individuals. General study points: A generally larger estimated richness was seen in naive subsets than in memory subsets.

Concerning this clone: Antigen unknown.

The CDR3 runs to 15 residues. Germline V gene lookup returns CDR1 SGHRS and CDR2 YFSETQ. The V end lost 3 bases, the J end lost 3 bases, and 16 bases lay between the germline ends. The data were produced by immunoSEQ multiplex PCR, yet TCRdb's version contains in-frame clones alone and is incomplete. Counted here are hundreds of thousands of clones, roughly 78% occurring once; the ten biggest clones make up around 1.8%. The sample comprised memory CD4+ T cells sorted from blood. Sample subset: CD45RA-negative fraction. The gene calls are TRBV5-1 and TRBJ2-7; weak D call: TRBD2 (5 bases). This clonotype was obtained from a woman in her twenties or thirties in good health. The CDR3 region is CASSSGGADDYEQYF. In nucleotides, the CDR3 is TGCGCCAGCAGCTCCGGCGGAGCGGATGACTACGAGCAGTACTTC.